The clone carrying this TCR beta chain was recorded many times. As yet, its antigen is unknown. TCRdb ran MiXCR on the reads and lists one entry per CDR3 protein. Here the sample spans around 300,000 distinct CDR3 sequences, under 25% being singletons. The record originates from a study of T cell repertoires in cytomegalovirus infection. Study in general: CMV epitopes used comprised recently identified HLA-C-restricted ones and well-studied HLA-B-restricted ones. Both a matching HLA type and CMV infection were indicated by public TCR beta signatures.

The study's findings and limits: Accumulated public TCR beta family frequency recognized individuals carrying CMV together with the relevant HLA. Predominance within the ex vivo response was attributable to HLA-C-restricted CMV-specific TCR beta clonotypes.

This sample comprised cultured PBMCs, obtained from culture after CMV antigen stimulation. This TCR came from a human donor in good health (CMV status not recorded). Some clones in this sample may be carry-over from other donors' samples.

In DNA form, the CDR3 reads TGTGCCAGCAGCAAGGACGGACAGGGGGCAGGTCAGCCCCAGCATTTT. Translation: CASSKDGQGAGQPQHF. The chain couples TRBV6-1 to TRBJ1-5; TRBD1 matches at 11 bases. The CDR3 has 16 residues. J gave up 6 bases and V 6 bases, and 10 bases lay outside the gene matches. Germline V lookup: CDR1 MNHNS, CDR2 SASEGT.